These T cell receptor beta chains were read from a single sample in a study of blood T cell repertoires in COVID-19. TCRdb's copy holds only in-frame clones and misses some; the assay was immunoSEQ multiplex PCR. The sample shows about 200,000 clones, roughly 90% of them seen only once. Sequencing was done on a sample of peripheral blood. The source of these receptors is a woman between 35 and 50 years old with acute or convalescent COVID-19. Both conserved end residues are part of each CDR3. The D gene is left open where the match is weak. Size values are once, few and many counts, or a class for expanded clones, and some rows have none.

clone_size,j_call,d_call,v_call,cdr3_aa,cdr3_nt
.,TRBJ1-1,.,TRBV5-6,CASSWSGTEAFF,TGTGCCAGCAGCTGGAGCGGCACTGAAGCTTTCTTT
once,TRBJ2-1,.,TRBV5-1,CASSLTPSVYNEQFF,TGCGCCAGCAGCTTGACCCCTAGCGTCTACAATGAGCAGTTCTTC
.,TRBJ1-4,TRBD1,TRBV7-9,CASSGDRRYEKLFF,TGTGCCAGCAGCGGGGACAGGCGGTATGAAAAACTGTTTTTT
.,TRBJ1-5,.,TRBV3-1/TRBV3-2,CASSQRGNFNQPQHF,TGTGCCAGCAGCCAGAGGGGGAATTTCAATCAGCCCCAGCATTTT
.,TRBJ1-5,TRBD1,TRBV3-1/TRBV3-2,CASSLGQNNQPQHF,TGTGCCAGCAGCCTGGGACAGAACAATCAGCCCCAGCATTTT
.,TRBJ1-1,TRBD1,TRBV9,CASSAQTGRPEAFF,TGTGCCAGCAGCGCCCAGACAGGGAGACCTGAAGCTTTCTTT
.,TRBJ1-1,.,TRBV10-1,CASSAGVSTEAFF,TGCGCCAGCAGTGCCGGGGTAAGCACTGAAGCTTTCTTT
.,TRBJ1-5,.,TRBV6-6,CASSIGGDTQPQHF,TGTGCCAGCAGTATAGGGGGGGATACTCAGCCCCAGCATTTT
.,TRBJ2-5,.,TRBV6-6,CASSYFSGETQYF,TGTGCCAGCAGTTACTTTTCGGGAGAGACCCAGTACTTC
few,TRBJ2-2,.,TRBV24-1,CATAGVTGELFF,TGTGCCACCGCAGGGGTCACCGGGGAGCTGTTTTTT
.,TRBJ2-3,.,TRBV7-8,CASSLGSWGEADTQYF,TGTGCCAGCAGCTTAGGGTCGTGGGGGGAAGCAGATACGCAGTATTTT
.,TRBJ1-2,.,TRBV12-3/TRBV12-4,CASTTRRHGYTF,TGTGCCAGCACCACCAGGAGGCATGGCTACACCTTC
.,TRBJ2-3,.,TRBV9,CASSVEGLGQYF,TGTGCCAGCAGCGTCGAGGGTCTCGGGCAGTATTTT
.,TRBJ1-1,TRBD1,TRBV10-3,CAISDSTGTVSEAFF,TGTGCCATCAGTGATTCCACTGGGACAGTTTCTGAAGCTTTCTTT
once,TRBJ2-5,.,TRBV3-1/TRBV3-2,CASSQDLTRRQETQYF,TGTGCCAGCAGCCAAGATTTGACTAGGAGACAAGAGACCCAGTACTTC
.,TRBJ1-5,.,TRBV5-8,CASSLQAYSNQPQHF,TGTGCCAGCAGCCTACAGGCTTATAGCAATCAGCCCCAGCATTTT
.,TRBJ2-1,TRBD2,TRBV6-4,CASSDSPAGDYNEQFF,TGTGCCAGCAGTGACTCGCCAGCGGGGGACTACAATGAGCAGTTCTTC
.,TRBJ2-1,TRBD2,TRBV6-5,CASSYSSGGGEQFF,TGTGCCAGCAGTTACTCTAGCGGGGGGGGTGAGCAGTTCTTC
.,TRBJ1-4,TRBD1,TRBV9,CASSDWDRPNEKLFF,TGTGCCAGCAGCGACTGGGACAGGCCCAATGAAAAACTGTTTTTT
few,TRBJ1-2,TRBD1,TRBV25-1,CASSLGTVYGYTF,TGTGCCAGCAGCCTCGGGACAGTATATGGCTACACCTTC
.,TRBJ2-1,TRBD1,TRBV4-1,CASSHHGQDRTYNEQFF,TGCGCCAGCAGCCATCACGGACAGGACAGGACTTACAATGAGCAGTTCTTC
.,TRBJ2-1,.,TRBV7-9,CASSLMWSSYNEQFF,TGTGCCAGCAGCTTAATGTGGAGCTCCTACAATGAGCAGTTCTTC
.,TRBJ1-4,.,TRBV4-1,CASRPVGGVEKLFF,TGCGCCAGCAGGCCCGTGGGGGGGGTTGAAAAACTGTTTTTT
.,TRBJ2-3,TRBD2,TRBV10-2,CASRSGGRADTQYF,TGCGCCAGCCGTAGCGGGGGCCGTGCAGATACGCAGTATTTT
.,TRBJ1-1,TRBD1,TRBV4-2,CASSQAGQGNTEAFF,TGTGCCAGCAGCCAGGCGGGACAGGGTAACACTGAAGCTTTCTTT
.,TRBJ1-2,.,TRBV3-1/TRBV3-2,CASSPFTGTGGYTF,TGTGCCAGCAGCCCCTTTACCGGGACTGGAGGCTACACCTTC
.,TRBJ2-6,.,TRBV11-2,CASSLSPRAGANVLTF,TGTGCCAGCAGCCTAAGTCCCAGGGCCGGGGCCAACGTCCTGACTTTC
.,TRBJ1-3,.,TRBV2,CASAVGAPGGNTIYF,TGTGCCAGCGCCGTAGGAGCCCCTGGGGGAAACACCATATATTTT
.,TRBJ1-5,.,TRBV14,CASSPLASNQPQHF,TGTGCCAGCAGTCCCTTGGCTAGCAATCAGCCCCAGCATTTT
.,TRBJ2-2,TRBD2,TRBV28,CASSSPQGVAGGLRTGELFF,TGTGCCAGCAGTTCACCCCAGGGGGTAGCGGGGGGGCTGCGCACCGGGGAGCTGTTTTTT
.,TRBJ1-1,.,TRBV12-5,CASGLVQRGLQMNTEAFF,TGTGCTAGTGGTTTGGTACAAAGAGGGTTACAGATGAACACTGAAGCTTTCTTT
.,TRBJ2-5,TRBD2,TRBV6-6,CASSPGLAGGPWETQYF,TGTGCCAGCAGTCCGGGACTAGCGGGGGGGCCTTGGGAGACCCAGTACTTC
.,TRBJ2-5,TRBD2,TRBV3-1/TRBV3-2,CASSQPRELAGGRDQETQYF,TGTGCCAGCAGCCAACCCCGGGAACTAGCGGGGGGGCGAGACCAAGAGACCCAGTACTTC
.,TRBJ1-6,TRBD1,TRBV7-8,CASSLWVGQGNSPLHF,TGTGCCAGCAGCTTATGGGTAGGACAGGGGAATTCACCCCTCCACTTT
.,TRBJ2-5,TRBD2,TRBV5-1,CASSLAGTSGQETQYF,TGCGCCAGCAGCTTGGCCGGAACTAGCGGACAAGAGACCCAGTACTTC
once,TRBJ1-6,.,TRBV10-3,CAISDLGQIDSPLHF,TGTGCCATCAGTGACCTAGGACAGATAGACTCACCCCTCCACTTT
.,TRBJ1-2,TRBD1,TRBV29-1,CSVQQGDYGYTF,TGCAGCGTCCAACAGGGGGATTATGGCTACACCTTC
few,TRBJ1-2,.,TRBV9,CASSPYRVANYGYTF,TGTGCCAGCAGCCCCTACCGGGTCGCCAACTATGGCTACACCTTC
.,TRBJ1-1,.,TRBV2,CASTGGGTTEAFF,TGTGCCAGCACCGGGGGGGGGACAACTGAAGCTTTCTTT
.,TRBJ2-5,.,TRBV2,CASSEALSTVSQETQYF,TGTGCCAGCAGTGAAGCGCTTAGTACCGTAAGCCAAGAGACCCAGTACTTC
.,TRBJ2-5,.,TRBV5-4,CASSLDIGGETQYF,TGTGCCAGCAGCTTGGATATCGGCGGAGAGACCCAGTACTTC
.,TRBJ1-6,.,TRBV19,CASSIGRAGPEVTLHF,TGTGCCAGTAGTATAGGAAGGGCGGGGCCCGAGGTCACCCTCCACTTT
.,TRBJ1-2,TRBD1,TRBV18,CASSQGQPYGYTF,TGTGCCAGCTCCCAGGGACAGCCCTATGGCTACACCTTC
.,TRBJ1-1,TRBD1,TRBV5-4,CASSLGQASWGNTEAFF,TGTGCCAGCAGCCTCGGACAGGCCAGTTGGGGGAACACTGAAGCTTTCTTT
.,TRBJ1-5,TRBD1,TRBV4-1,CASSQEGTGGRQPQHF,TGCGCCAGCAGCCAAGAGGGTACAGGGGGAAGGCAGCCCCAGCATTTT